This paragraph covers one T cell receptor beta chain sequence. Antigen: not known. This sample is part of a study of early T cells in non-severe SARS-CoV-2 infection. Background on the study: The authors sequenced bulk RNA from unsorted whole blood, leaving chains unpaired.

Findings and limits, study-wide: Sequences matched to VDJdb favored anti-spike CD8 responses, while private and CD4 specificities were missed.

This CDR3 has 13 residues. Germline lookup yields CDR1 DFQATT and CDR2 SNEGSKA (reference sequence). V gave up 1 base and J gave up 5 bases; unmatched junction bases: 2. Attachment of unique molecular identifiers was made to individual cDNA molecules. TCRdb called the 5' RACE reads again in MiXCR, with one record for every CDR3 protein. The profile shows roughly 75,000 distinct CDR3 sequences, about 9.6% of them singletons. The chain is built from TRBV20-1 and TRBJ2-7, with TRBD2 matching 10 bases. Material for sequencing was whole blood. The clonotype comes from an adult who was a healthcare worker with PCR-confirmed SARS-CoV-2 infection or an uninfected control (not recorded which). The CDR3 region is CSARVLAGNEQYF. The CDR3 coding sequence is TGCAGTGCTAGAGTACTAGCGGGAAACGAGCAGTACTTC.